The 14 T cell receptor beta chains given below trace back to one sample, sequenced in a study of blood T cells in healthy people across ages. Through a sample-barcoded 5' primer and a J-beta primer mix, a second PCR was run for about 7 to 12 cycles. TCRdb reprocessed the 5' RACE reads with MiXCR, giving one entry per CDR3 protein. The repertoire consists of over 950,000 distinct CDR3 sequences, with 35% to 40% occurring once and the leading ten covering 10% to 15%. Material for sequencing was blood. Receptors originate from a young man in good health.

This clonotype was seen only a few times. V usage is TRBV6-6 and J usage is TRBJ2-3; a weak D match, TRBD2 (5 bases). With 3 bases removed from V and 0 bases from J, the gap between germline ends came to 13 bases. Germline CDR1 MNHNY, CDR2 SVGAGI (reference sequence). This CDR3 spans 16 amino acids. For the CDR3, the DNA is TGTGCCAGCAGTTATCGAGGGCCGTCTAGCACAGATACGCAGTATTTT. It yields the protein CASSYRGPSSTDTQYF.

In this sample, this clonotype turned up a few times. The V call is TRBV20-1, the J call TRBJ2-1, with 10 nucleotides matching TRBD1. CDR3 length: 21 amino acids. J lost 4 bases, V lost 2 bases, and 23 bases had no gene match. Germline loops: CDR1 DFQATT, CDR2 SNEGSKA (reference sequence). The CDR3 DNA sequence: TGCAGTGCTAGAATTAAACCGGGACAGGGGTGGGAAGCGGTCACTTACAATGAGCAGTTCTTC. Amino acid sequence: CSARIKPGQGWEAVTYNEQFF.

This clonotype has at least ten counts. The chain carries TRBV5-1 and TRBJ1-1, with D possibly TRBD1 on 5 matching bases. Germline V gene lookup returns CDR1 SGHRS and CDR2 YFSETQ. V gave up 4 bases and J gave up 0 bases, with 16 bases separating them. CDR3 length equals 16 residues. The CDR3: CASSLTTGLLNTEAFF. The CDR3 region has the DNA TGCGCCAGCAGCCTAACCACGGGACTCCTGAACACTGAAGCTTTCTTT. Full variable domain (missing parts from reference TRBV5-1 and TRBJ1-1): KAGVTQTPRYLIKTRGQQVTLSCSPISGHRSVSWYQQTPGQGLQFLFEYFSETQRNKGNFPGRFSGRQFSNSRSEMNVSTLELGDSALYLCASSLTTGLLNTEAFFGQGTRLTVV.

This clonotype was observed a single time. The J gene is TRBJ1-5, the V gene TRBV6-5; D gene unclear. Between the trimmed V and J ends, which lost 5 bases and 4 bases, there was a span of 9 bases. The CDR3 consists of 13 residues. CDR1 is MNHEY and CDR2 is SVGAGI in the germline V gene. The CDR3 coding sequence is TGTGCCAGCAGTCCTAAGCGAAATCAGCCCCAGCATTTT. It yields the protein CASSPKRNQPQHF.

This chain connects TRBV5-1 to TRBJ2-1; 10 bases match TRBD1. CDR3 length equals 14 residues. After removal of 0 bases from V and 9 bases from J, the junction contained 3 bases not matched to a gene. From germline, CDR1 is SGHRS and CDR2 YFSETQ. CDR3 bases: TGCGCCAGCAGCTTGGGGGACAGGGGCTTTGAGCAGTTCTTC. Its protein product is CASSLGDRGFEQFF.

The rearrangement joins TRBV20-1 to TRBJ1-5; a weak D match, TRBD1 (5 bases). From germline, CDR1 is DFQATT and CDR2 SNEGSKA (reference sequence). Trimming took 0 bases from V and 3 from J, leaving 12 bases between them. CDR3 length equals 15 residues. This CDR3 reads CSARDRRVPNQPQHF. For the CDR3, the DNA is TGCAGTGCTAGAGATCGCAGGGTCCCCAATCAGCCCCAGCATTTT.

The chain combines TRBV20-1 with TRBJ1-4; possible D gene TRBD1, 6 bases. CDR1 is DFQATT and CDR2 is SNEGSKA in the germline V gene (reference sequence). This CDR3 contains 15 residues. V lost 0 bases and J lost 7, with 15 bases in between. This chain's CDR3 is CSARDTRGSGEKLFF. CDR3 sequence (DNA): TGCAGTGCTAGAGATACCAGGGGCTCTGGTGAAAAACTGTTTTTT.

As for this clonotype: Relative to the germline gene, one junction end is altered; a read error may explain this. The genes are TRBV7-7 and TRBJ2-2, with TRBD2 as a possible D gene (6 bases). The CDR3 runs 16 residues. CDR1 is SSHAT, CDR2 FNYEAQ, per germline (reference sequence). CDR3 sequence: CASSLAGGVSTGELFF. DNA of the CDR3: TGTGCTAGCAGCTTGGCCGGCGGGGTTTCCACCGGGGAGCTGTTTTTT.

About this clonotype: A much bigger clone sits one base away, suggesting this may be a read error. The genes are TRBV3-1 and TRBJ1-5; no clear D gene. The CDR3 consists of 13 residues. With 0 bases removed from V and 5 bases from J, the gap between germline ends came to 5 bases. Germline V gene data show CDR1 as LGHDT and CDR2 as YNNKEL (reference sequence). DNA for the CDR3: TGTGCCAGCAGCCAAGATGGGCATCAGCCCCAGCATTTT. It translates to CASSQDGHQPQHF.

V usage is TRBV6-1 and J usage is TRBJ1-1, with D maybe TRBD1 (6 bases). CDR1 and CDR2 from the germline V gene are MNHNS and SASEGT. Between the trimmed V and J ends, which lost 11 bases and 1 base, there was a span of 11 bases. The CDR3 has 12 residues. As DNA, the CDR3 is TGTGCCGGACGGACAGAGAACACTGAAGCTTTCTTT. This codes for CAGRTENTEAFF.

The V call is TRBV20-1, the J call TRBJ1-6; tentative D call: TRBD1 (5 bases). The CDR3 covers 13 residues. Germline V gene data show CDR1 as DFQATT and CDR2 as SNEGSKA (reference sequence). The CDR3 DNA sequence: TGCACTTGGACGACAGATCTTAATTCACCCCTCCACTTT. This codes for CTWTTDLNSPLHF.

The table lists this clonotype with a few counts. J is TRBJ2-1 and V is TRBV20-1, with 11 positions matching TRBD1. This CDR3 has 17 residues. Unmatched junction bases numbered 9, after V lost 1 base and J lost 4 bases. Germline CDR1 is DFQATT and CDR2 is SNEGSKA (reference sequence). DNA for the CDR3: TGCAGTGCTAGAGTTGGGACAGGGGGTTTGTGGTACAATGAGCAGTTCTTC. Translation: CSARVGTGGLWYNEQFF.

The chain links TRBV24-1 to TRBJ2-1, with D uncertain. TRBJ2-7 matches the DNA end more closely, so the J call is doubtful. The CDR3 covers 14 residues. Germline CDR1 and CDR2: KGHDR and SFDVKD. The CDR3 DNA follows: TGTGCCACCAGTGAAATGGAACTATACAATGAGCAGTACTTC. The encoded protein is CATSEMELYNEQYF.

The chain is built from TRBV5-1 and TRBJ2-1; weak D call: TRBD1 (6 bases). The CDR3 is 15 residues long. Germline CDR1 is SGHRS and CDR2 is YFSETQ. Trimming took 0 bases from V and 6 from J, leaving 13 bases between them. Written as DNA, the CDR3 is TGCGCCAGCAGCTTGGTCAGGGGACGCCTCAATGAGCAGTTCTTC. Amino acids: CASSLVRGRLNEQFF.